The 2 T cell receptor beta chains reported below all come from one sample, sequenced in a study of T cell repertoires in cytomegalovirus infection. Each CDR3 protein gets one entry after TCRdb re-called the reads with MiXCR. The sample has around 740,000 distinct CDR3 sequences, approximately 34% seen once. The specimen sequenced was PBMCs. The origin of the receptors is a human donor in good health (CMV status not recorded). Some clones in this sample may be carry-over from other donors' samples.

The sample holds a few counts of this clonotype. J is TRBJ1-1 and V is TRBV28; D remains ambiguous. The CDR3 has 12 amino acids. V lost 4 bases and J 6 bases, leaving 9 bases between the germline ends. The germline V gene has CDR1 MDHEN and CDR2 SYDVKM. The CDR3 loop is CASSSTGPEAFF. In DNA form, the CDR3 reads TGTGCCAGCAGTTCCACCGGCCCTGAAGCTTTCTTT. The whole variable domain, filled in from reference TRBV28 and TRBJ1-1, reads DVKVTQSSRYLVKRTGEKVFLECVQDMDHENMFWYRQDPGLGLRLIYFSYDVKMKEKGDIPEGYSVSREKKERFSLILESASTNQTSMYLCASSSTGPEAFFGQGTRLTVV.

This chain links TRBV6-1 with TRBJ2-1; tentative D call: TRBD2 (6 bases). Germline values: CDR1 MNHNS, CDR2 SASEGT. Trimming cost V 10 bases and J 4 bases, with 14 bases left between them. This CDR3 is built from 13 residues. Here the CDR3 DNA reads TGTGCCACTTCCAAGACTAGTTACAATGAGCAGTTCTTC. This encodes CATSKTSYNEQFF.